The 24 T cell receptor beta chains given below trace back to one sample, sequenced in a study of T cell responses to AZD1222 COVID-19 vaccine (dated by TCRdb to the early 2020s). The label giving this sample's time point can be read as: about 28 days (+/-7) after the second vaccine dose. Library preparation employed the immunoSEQ multiplex PCR assay. TCRdb obtained this table from immuneACCESS and retained in-frame rearrangements with V and J assigned. These tables miss some clones; where compared with another copy, unresolved V genes account for less than half of the shortfall, and the remainder is unexplained. The sample profile shows 250,000 to 300,000 clones; 90% to 95% of them were found once. Together, the top ten hold 0.55% of the sample. This material consisted of peripheral blood, taken 28 days after the second AZD1222 dose. These receptors originate from an adult who received the AZD1222 COVID-19 vaccine.

The rearrangement joins TRBV5-1 to TRBJ2-1; a possible D gene is TRBD2 (6 bases). Germline CDR1 reads SGHRS; CDR2 reads YFSETQ. Trimming took off 4 bases at V and 1 base at J, with 9 bases between the two ends. This CDR3 has 14 amino acids. The CDR3 loop is CASSDGGSYNEQFF. CDR3 coding DNA: TGCGCCAGCAGCGACGGGGGATCCTACAATGAGCAGTTCTTC.

The chain is built from TRBV18 and TRBJ2-5, with 7 bases aligning to TRBD2. The CDR3 is made up of 15 amino acids. The junction had 5 bases not matched to a gene; V was cut back by 0 bases and J by 4 bases. Germline CDR1 KGHSH, CDR2 LQKENI. The chain's CDR3 is CASSPPSGALETQYF. CDR3 nucleotides: TGTGCCAGCTCACCACCAAGCGGGGCGTTAGAGACCCAGTACTTC.

The rearrangement uses TRBV3-1 (or the pseudogene TRBV3-2) and TRBJ1-2; D is possibly TRBD1 (6 bases). The germline V gene has CDR1 LGHDT and CDR2 YNNKEL (reference sequence). Trimming removed 3 bases from V and 6 bases from J, with 8 bases in between. This CDR3 spans 12 amino acids. The CDR3 is CASSHPGDGYTF. The CDR3 DNA reads TGTGCCAGCAGCCATCCAGGGGATGGCTACACCTTC.

V usage is TRBV11-2 and J usage is TRBJ2-1; D remains unclear. V lost 4 bases, J lost 8 bases, and 15 bases lay in between. Germline loops: CDR1 SGHAT, CDR2 FQNNGV. The CDR3 is 14 amino acids. CDR3 residues: CASSSLKGSYEQFF. The CDR3 DNA reads as TGTGCCAGCAGCTCCCTGAAGGGCAGCTATGAGCAGTTCTTC.

This sequence joins TRBV9 and TRBJ2-5; the D is unclear. Trimming removed 3 bases at V and 5 bases at J, with 17 bases between. Germline V gene lookup returns CDR1 SGDLS and CDR2 YYNGEE. The length of the CDR3 is 15 residues. The CDR3 region has the DNA TGTGCCAGCAGCGCCAGATTGTCCCCGGTGGAGACCCAGTACTTC. This gives the protein CASSARLSPVETQYF.

The chain couples TRBV27 to TRBJ1-6; D may be TRBD1 (6 bases). There are 15 residues in the CDR3. Germline V gives CDR1 MNHEY, CDR2 SMNVEV (reference sequence). V was clipped by 6 bases and J by 2 bases, with 11 bases between them. The CDR3 sequence is CASRAQGPYNSPLHF. The CDR3 bases are TGTGCCAGCAGGGCACAGGGCCCCTATAATTCACCCCTCCACTTT.

The chain joins TRBV10-3 to TRBJ2-1; 12 nucleotides align to TRBD2. This CDR3 is built from 16 residues. Germline V gene sequence: CDR1 ENHRY, CDR2 SYGVKD. J lost 8 bases, V lost 11 bases, and 16 bases had no gene match. The CDR3 region has the DNA TGTGCCTCATCACCACTAGCGGGAGGAATAATGGATGAGCAGTTCTTC. This translates into CASSPLAGGIMDEQFF.

A word on this clone: Since no conserved phenylalanine or tryptophan closes the CDR3, a read error is the likely cause. The limits of the CDR3 on the DNA are not certain, so only TCRdb's listed CDR3 is given. V and J are TRBV21-1 and TRBJ2-7. TRBV21-1 is tagged as a pseudogene. The CDR3 contains 8 residues when both ends are counted. The CDR3 reads CASSKESL.

The chain joins TRBV2 to TRBJ1-5; a weak D match, TRBD1 (5 bases). Germline CDR1 reads SNHLY; CDR2 reads FYNNEI. The CDR3 loop spans 16 amino acids. V lost 1 base and J 6 bases, leaving 16 bases between the germline ends. The CDR3 region is CASSEVGRVRSQPQHF. For the CDR3, the DNA is TGTGCCAGCAGTGAAGTTGGCAGGGTGCGAAGTCAGCCCCAGCATTTT.

The chain uses TRBV5-5 and TRBJ1-2, with D possibly being TRBD1 (5 bases). CDR3 length equals 17 residues. With 3 bases removed from V and 0 bases from J, the gap between germline ends came to 18 bases. Germline assignment: CDR1 SGHKS and CDR2 YYEKEE (reference sequence). CDR3 DNA sequence: TGTGCCAGCAGCTCGCGGGACCGAGGCACAACTAACTATGGCTACACCTTC. This gives the protein CASSSRDRGTTNYGYTF.

J is TRBJ2-1 and V is TRBV30, with a weak D call TRBD2 (7 bases). Germline CDR1 is GTSNPN and CDR2 is SVGIG (reference sequence). V was trimmed by 4 bases and J by 2 bases, leaving 12 bases between them. The CDR3 totals 14 residues. The CDR3 DNA is TGTGCCTGGAACGGCGGGGGCACCTACAATGAGCAGTTCTTC. The encoded protein is CAWNGGGTYNEQFF.

The gene calls are TRBV7-3 and TRBJ2-3; either TRBD1 or TRBD2 may fit D (5 bases each). Germline CDR1 SGHTA, CDR2 FQGTGA. The CDR3 runs to 15 residues. Deletions cut 2 bases from V and 5 bases from J, with 14 bases between. In DNA, the CDR3 is TGTGCCAGCAGCTTAGGGCGAGGGACGGGAGATACGCAGTATTTT. Amino acids: CASSLGRGTGDTQYF.

The chain combines TRBV28 with TRBJ1-1; tentatively, D is TRBD1 (6 bases). Germline CDR1 and CDR2: MDHEN and SYDVKM. The CDR3 is 15 amino acids. V was cut by 3 bases and J by 0 bases, with 11 bases left in between. This chain's CDR3 is CASSFVAGVNTEAFF. The CDR3 DNA reads TGTGCCAGCAGTTTTGTGGCAGGGGTGAACACTGAAGCTTTCTTT.

The chain joins TRBV3-1 (or the pseudogene TRBV3-2) to TRBJ1-1; D is ambiguous. In germline, CDR1 is LGHDT, CDR2 YNNKEL (reference sequence). Trimming cost V 4 bases and J 4 bases, with 16 bases left between them. The CDR3 runs to 15 residues. The CDR3 coding sequence is TGTGCCAGCAGCCCTCGAGGTTCGCGGGGCACTGAAGCTTTCTTT. This codes for CASSPRGSRGTEAFF.

This chain joins TRBV12-5 and TRBJ1-2, with a tentative D call TRBD1 (5 bases). Germline lookup yields CDR1 LGHNT and CDR2 FRNRAP. The length of the CDR3 is 13 residues. Trimming pared 1 base from V and 5 bases from J, leaving 8 bases between. The CDR3 region has the DNA TGTGCTAGTGGTTTGGAAGGGGCGTATGGCTACACCTTC. Residues: CASGLEGAYGYTF. The entire variable domain, with the rest obtained from reference TRBV12-5 and TRBJ1-2, is as follows: DARVTQTPRHKVTEMGQEVTMRCQPILGHNTVFWYRQTMMQGLELLAYFRNRAPLDDSGMPKDRFSAEMPDATLATLKIQPSEPRDSAVYFCASGLEGAYGYTFGSGTRLTVV.

The chain couples TRBV7-9 to TRBJ1-2; D might be TRBD1 (5 bases). There are 14 residues in the CDR3. Germline V gives CDR1 SEHNR, CDR2 FQNEAQ (reference sequence). V was trimmed by 3 bases and J by 0 bases, leaving 8 bases between them. CDR3 loop: CASSFLTANYGYTF. The CDR3, as DNA: TGTGCCAGCAGCTTTCTGACAGCTAACTATGGCTACACCTTC.

This rearrangement joins TRBV4-1 to TRBJ2-3, with D maybe TRBD2 (6 bases). This CDR3 region has 12 residues. Per germline, CDR1 MGHRA and CDR2 YSYEKL. V gave up 3 bases and J gave up 8 bases, with 9 bases separating them. CDR3 amino acids: CASSHQGGTQYF. The CDR3 coding sequence is TGCGCCAGCAGCCACCAGGGAGGTACGCAGTATTTT.

The chain recombines TRBV7-2 with TRBJ2-7; 7 positions agree with TRBD1. V lost 5 bases and J lost 2; bases outside the gene matches: 9. The CDR3 sequence is 15 residues long. Germline V gene sequence: CDR1 SGHTA, CDR2 FQGNSA. The CDR3 here is CASSPRPGGPYEQYF. The CDR3 coding sequence is TGTGCCAGCAGCCCGCGGCCAGGGGGACCCTACGAGCAGTACTTC.

The J gene is TRBJ1-6, the V gene TRBV6-5; no clear D gene. Germline assignment: CDR1 MNHEY and CDR2 SVGAGI. The ends were cut back, 2 bases at V and 5 bases at J, with 13 bases in the middle. This CDR3 spans 16 amino acids. CDR3 region: CASSYGWQLDNSPLHF. CDR3 nucleotides: TGTGCCAGCAGTTACGGGTGGCAGCTTGATAATTCACCCCTCCACTTT.

V usage is TRBV7-2 and J usage is TRBJ2-7; possibly TRBD1 for D (5 bases). V was cut by 4 bases and J by 2 bases, with 15 bases left in between. Germline lookup yields CDR1 SGHTA and CDR2 FQGNSA. The CDR3 totals 15 residues. The CDR3 spells CASSSLKGHTYEQYF. CDR3 nucleotides: TGTGCCAGCAGCTCCCTGAAGGGGCACACCTACGAGCAGTACTTC.

This clone turned up a few times. The rearrangement uses TRBV10-3 and TRBJ1-5, with 10 bases lining up with TRBD1. Germline assignment: CDR1 ENHRY and CDR2 SYGVKD. With 6 bases clipped from V and 1 base from J, the junction kept 9 bases outside the gene matches. This CDR3 is built from 17 residues. The CDR3 loop reads CAIRDDRGRLSNQPQHF. CDR3 sequence (DNA): TGTGCCATCAGGGACGACAGGGGGCGATTAAGCAATCAGCCCCAGCATTTT.

This clone was detected a few times. The chain combines TRBV27 with TRBJ1-6; D is unresolved. Trimming removed 6 bases from V and 7 bases from J, with 16 bases in between. CDR1 and CDR2 from the germline V gene are MNHEY and SMNVEV (reference sequence). The CDR3 contains 15 residues. CDR3 region: CASRLFSGANSPLHF. The CDR3 region has the DNA TGTGCCAGCAGACTATTTTCCGGAGCGAATTCACCCCTCCACTTT.

The chain uses TRBV2 and TRBJ2-7; the match to TRBD2 covers 10 bases. The trim removed 8 bases at V and 3 bases at J, leaving 13 bases unmatched. The germline gives CDR1 SNHLY, CDR2 FYNNEI. This CDR3 region has 16 residues. Here the CDR3 DNA reads TGTGCCAGCGCAACCTCGACCGGGACTAGCGACTACGAGCAGTACTTC. Protein: CASATSTGTSDYEQYF.

This chain links TRBV10-1 with TRBJ2-5, with unresolved D. There are 13 residues in the CDR3. V was shortened by 0 bases and J by 8 bases, with 10 bases between the two germline ends. The germline V gene encodes CDR1 WNHNN and CDR2 SYGVQD (reference sequence). In DNA form, the CDR3 reads TGCGCCAGCAGTGAGTCGACATCGGTCACCCAGTACTTC. Its protein is CASSESTSVTQYF.